This record covers a single T cell receptor (beta chain). This clonotype was recorded only once. Which antigen it targets is not known. No base qualities exist here, and no much larger clone lies one base off it. One read provides weak support. Taken from the germline V gene (reference sequence), the CDR1 and CDR2 loops are LNHDA and SQIVND. V was cut back by 3 bases and J by 2 bases, leaving a gap of 11 bases between them. Its CDR3 holds 15 amino acids, cysteine through phenylalanine. The entry retains the CDR3 DNA only, 45 bases that are in frame from base 1. Ophthalmopathy patients had moderately to severely active disease, with a Clinical Activity Score of 3 or more, a NOSPECS grade of 4 or more, and a disease duration of less than 3 months. Exclusion was applied to patients with uncontrolled infections, other autoimmune diseases, pregnancy or lactation. Diagnoses were established on the basis of clinical symptoms, serum thyroxine and TRAb, thyroid ultrasound, and orbital computed tomography. Ficoll-Paque density gradient centrifugation was used to isolate PBMCs from around 10 ml of fresh peripheral blood. Total RNA was extracted with Trizol reagent, and quality was checked on an Agilent 2100 Bioanalyzer.

The TCR beta CDR3 regions were amplified from RNA transcripts. For the first round of RT-PCR on the TCR CDR3, the HTBI primer set was used together with the Qiagen OneStep RT-PCR kit. The libraries were constructed in a second round of multiplex PCR and then size-selected and purified. Paired-end sequencing of the libraries was performed with 100 bp reads on an Illumina HiSeq2000. The paper's processing steps were these. SOAPnuke was used to process the raw data, removing reads that contained adapters or uncalled bases, had a mean Phred below 15, or lacked an exact match to the constant primer or identifier. High-quality paired reads were merged with COPE v1.2.5, and unique nucleotide sequences were defined as clonotypes. MiTCR v1.1 was used to align the clonotypes against IMGT TRBV, TRBD and TRBJ reference segments. The analysis included only V-J combinations with a frequency above 0.0001, which together covered more than 98% of the repertoires. A TCS score was defined as the ratio between F50 (clonal expansion) and ExV (chaos), using BLOSUM62-based TCRdist between CDR3 peptides within each V-J. Welch's t-statistics and random forest reduced 500 to 650 V-J features to about 12, which were used in a naive Bayes classifier (R e1071). The similarity between thyroid and blood repertoires was quantified using the Morisita-Horn index. TCRdb handled the public reads itself, with Q25 trimming in fastp and clone calling in MiXCR, and kept productive beta chains. Rows with a matching CDR3 protein are joined into one entry that keeps the most common DNA and genes. None of the V and J calls come from the authors' own analysis; TCRdb made them. The sample data list hundreds of thousands of distinct CDR3 sequences, and approximately 14% of these were observed just once. Together, the top ten hold approximately 4.2% of the sample.

The data are from a study of T cells in Graves' hyperthyroidism and ophthalmopathy (dated by TCRdb to about 2019). Background for the entire study: Peripheral blood samples were taken at the time of initial diagnosis, prior to any treatment. To identify distinguishing TCR V-J signatures, a discovery cohort of around 98 patients was used, comprising 40 to 45 with Graves' ophthalmopathy and around 60 with stable Graves' hyperthyroidism. Prospective prediction of ophthalmopathy was tested in an independent validation cohort of some 20 hyperthyroidism patients and some 17 patients who later progressed to ophthalmopathy. The 80 to 100 discovery patients were randomly divided into training and test sets at a 7:3 ratio. In several Graves' hyperthyroidism patients, the study also compared T-cell repertoires from thyroid tissue with T-cell repertoires from blood. After sampling, hyperthyroidism patients received methimazole starting at 30 mg daily, and ophthalmopathy patients received high-dose intravenous methylprednisolone. The paper reports TCR Vbeta CDR3 sequencing of about 140 peripheral blood samples: under 45 ophthalmopathy, under 85 hyperthyroidism and about 17 progressor patients.

Overall study outcomes, separate from this receptor: Most expanded thyroid clonotypes (frequency above 0.001) were also detected in blood, a finding suggesting that blood repertoires may reflect thyroid immune responses. No statistical method was used to fix the sample size in advance, and group allocation was not hidden from the investigators. In validation, the model predicted progression to ophthalmopathy with over 65% sensitivity and over 72% specificity, a median of around 6.6 months before onset. In cross-validation, a model built on a 13 V-J signature told ophthalmopathy apart from stable hyperthyroidism with 85% to 90% sensitivity and around 83% specificity, and in testing the same model reached 80%/75%.

The rearrangement joined TRBV19 to TRBJ1-3; the D segment cannot be called with confidence. The source material was blood. The receptor was derived from a middle-aged woman with Graves' ophthalmopathy. CDR3 loop: CASSIAVGAGNTIYF. The nucleotides read TGTGCCAGTAGTATCGCGGTGGGCGCTGGAAACACCATATATTTT.